This T cell receptor (beta chain) was captured by sequencing in a study of blood T cell repertoires in COVID-19. Study context: COVID-19 samples from acute and convalescent phases originated in the United States, Italy and Spain. Sample material is recorded as cDNA or gDNA derived from T cells, B-cell-depleted T cells, or PBMCs.

This CDR3 region has 15 residues. V gave up 5 bases and J gave up 0 bases; unmatched junction bases: 4. In germline, CDR1 is SGHAT, CDR2 FQNNGV. Original methodology: It was from reference gene primer amplification that nucleated cell counts were estimated. Data came from immunoSEQ multiplex PCR; TCRdb stores just in-frame clones and leaves some out. From that table come the V and J calls and clone size; the DNA was used to work out D and trimming. The sample yields 200,000 or so clones, approximately 84% seen once. The J gene is TRBJ1-5, the V gene TRBV11-2, with 7 bases that match TRBD1. The sequenced sample consisted of peripheral blood. The sequence was obtained from a human donor with acute or convalescent COVID-19. The donor label of this sample is uncertain. CDR3 protein: CASSVGTDSNQPQHF. Here the CDR3 DNA reads TGTGCCAGCAGCGTCGGGACAGATAGCAATCAGCCCCAGCATTTT.